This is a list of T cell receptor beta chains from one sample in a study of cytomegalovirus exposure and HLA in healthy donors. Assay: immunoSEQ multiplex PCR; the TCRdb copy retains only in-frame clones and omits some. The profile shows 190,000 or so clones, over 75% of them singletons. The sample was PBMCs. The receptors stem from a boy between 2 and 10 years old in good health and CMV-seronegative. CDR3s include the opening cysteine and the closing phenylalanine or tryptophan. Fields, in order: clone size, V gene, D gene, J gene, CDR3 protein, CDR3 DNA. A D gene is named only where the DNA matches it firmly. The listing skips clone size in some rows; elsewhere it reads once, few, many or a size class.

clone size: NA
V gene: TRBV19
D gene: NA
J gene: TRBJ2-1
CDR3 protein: CASSRGRVNEQFF
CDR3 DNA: TGTGCCAGTAGTAGGGGGCGTGTAAATGAGCAGTTCTTC

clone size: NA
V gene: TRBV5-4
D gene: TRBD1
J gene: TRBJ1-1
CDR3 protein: CASSSPGQGNTEAFF
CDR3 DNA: TGTGCCAGCAGCTCCCCGGGACAGGGTAACACTGAAGCTTTCTTT

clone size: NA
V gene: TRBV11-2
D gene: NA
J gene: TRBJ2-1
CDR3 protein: CASTDLGQRDEQFF
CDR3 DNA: TGTGCCAGCACCGATCTGGGGCAGCGGGATGAGCAGTTCTTC

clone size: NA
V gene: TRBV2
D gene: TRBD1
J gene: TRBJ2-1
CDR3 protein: CASNPDRGIYNEQFF
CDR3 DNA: TGTGCCAGCAACCCCGACAGGGGAATCTACAATGAGCAGTTCTTC

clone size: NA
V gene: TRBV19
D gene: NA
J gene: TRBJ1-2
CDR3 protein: CASSIDRGYGYTF
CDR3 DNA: TGTGCCAGTAGTATAGACAGGGGATATGGCTACACCTTC

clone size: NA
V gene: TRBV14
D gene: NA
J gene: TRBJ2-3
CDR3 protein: CASSHTLGDTQYF
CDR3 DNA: TGTGCCAGCAGCCACACCCTCGGAGATACGCAGTATTTT

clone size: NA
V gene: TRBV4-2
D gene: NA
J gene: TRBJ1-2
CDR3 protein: CASSQDLSGNYGYTF
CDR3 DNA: TGTGCCAGCAGCCAAGACTTGTCAGGGAACTATGGCTACACCTTC

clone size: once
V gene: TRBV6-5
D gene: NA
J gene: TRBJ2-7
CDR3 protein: CASSYSPQGSYEQYF
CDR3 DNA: TGTGCCAGCAGTTACTCTCCACAGGGTTCCTACGAGCAGTACTTC

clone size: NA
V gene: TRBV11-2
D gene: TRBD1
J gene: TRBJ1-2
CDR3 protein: CASSYMGAGGSYAYGYTF
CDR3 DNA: TGTGCCAGCAGCTACATGGGGGCAGGGGGAAGTTATGCGTATGGCTACACCTTC

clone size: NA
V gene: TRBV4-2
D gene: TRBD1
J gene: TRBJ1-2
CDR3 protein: CASRYRDRVDYGYTF
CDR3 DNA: TGTGCCAGCAGATACCGGGACAGGGTAGACTATGGCTACACCTTC

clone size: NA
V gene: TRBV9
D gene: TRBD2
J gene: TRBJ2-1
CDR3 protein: CASSPWTSGGNEQFF
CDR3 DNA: TGTGCCAGCAGCCCATGGACTAGCGGGGGCAATGAGCAGTTCTTC

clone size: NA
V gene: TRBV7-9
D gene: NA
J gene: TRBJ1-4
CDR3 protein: CASSAQLATNEKLFF
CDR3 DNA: TGTGCCAGCAGCGCCCAACTAGCAACTAATGAAAAACTGTTTTTT

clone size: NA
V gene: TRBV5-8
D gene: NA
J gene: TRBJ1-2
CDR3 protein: CASSLVTGISTNYGYTF
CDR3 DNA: TGTGCCAGCAGCTTGGTAACAGGGATCTCGACTAACTATGGCTACACCTTC

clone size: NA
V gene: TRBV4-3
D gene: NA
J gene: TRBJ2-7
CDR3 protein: CASSQGKGWRYEQYF
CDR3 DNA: TGCGCCAGCAGCCAAGGGAAAGGGTGGAGGTACGAGCAGTACTTC

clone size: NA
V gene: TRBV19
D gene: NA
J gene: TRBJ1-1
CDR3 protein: CASSIGDRLNTEAFF
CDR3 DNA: TGTGCCAGTAGTATAGGAGACAGGCTGAACACTGAAGCTTTCTTT

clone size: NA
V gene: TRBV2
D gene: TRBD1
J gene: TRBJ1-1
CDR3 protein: CASQGVAEAFF
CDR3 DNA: TGTGCCAGCCAGGGGGTGGCTGAAGCTTTCTTT

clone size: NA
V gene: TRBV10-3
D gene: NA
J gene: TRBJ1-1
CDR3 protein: CAISETQGLDTEAFF
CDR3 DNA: TGTGCCATCAGTGAGACCCAGGGGCTTGACACTGAAGCTTTCTTT

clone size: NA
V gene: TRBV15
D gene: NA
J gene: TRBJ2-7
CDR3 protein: CATSRDGGYEQYF
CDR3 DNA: TGTGCCACCAGCAGAGATGGCGGATACGAGCAGTACTTC

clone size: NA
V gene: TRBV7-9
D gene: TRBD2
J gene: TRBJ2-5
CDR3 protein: CASVHSGGQETQYF
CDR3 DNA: TGTGCCAGCGTCCATTCGGGGGGACAAGAGACCCAGTACTTC

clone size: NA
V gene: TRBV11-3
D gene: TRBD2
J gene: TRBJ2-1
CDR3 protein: CASSLGTSGGAGEQFF
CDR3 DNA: TGTGCCAGCAGCTTAGGGACTAGCGGGGGGGCCGGTGAGCAGTTCTTC

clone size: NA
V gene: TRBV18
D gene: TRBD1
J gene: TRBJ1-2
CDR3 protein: CASSHDRAYGYTF
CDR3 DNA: TGTGCCAGCTCACATGACAGGGCCTATGGCTACACCTTC

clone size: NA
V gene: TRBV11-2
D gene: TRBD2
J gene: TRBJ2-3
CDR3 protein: CASSLTYSGSGVDTQYF
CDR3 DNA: TGTGCCAGCAGCTTAACCTATAGCGGGTCCGGCGTCGATACGCAGTATTTT

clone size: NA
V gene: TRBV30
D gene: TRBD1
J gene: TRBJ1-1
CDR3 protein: CAWSGTGDEAFF
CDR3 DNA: TGTGCCTGGAGCGGGACAGGGGACGAAGCTTTCTTT

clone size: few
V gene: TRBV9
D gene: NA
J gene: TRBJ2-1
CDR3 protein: CASSPGSAPYNEQFF
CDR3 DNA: TGTGCCAGCAGCCCCGGAAGCGCACCCTACAATGAGCAGTTCTTC

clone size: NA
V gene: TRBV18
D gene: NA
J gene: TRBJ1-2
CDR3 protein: CASSPGGGTELYTF
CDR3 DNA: TGTGCCAGCTCACCGGGGGGAGGTACCGAGCTCTACACCTTC

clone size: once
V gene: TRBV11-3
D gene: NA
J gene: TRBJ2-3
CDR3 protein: CASSLDGLTDTQYF
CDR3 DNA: TGTGCCAGCAGCTTAGACGGACTCACAGATACGCAGTATTTT

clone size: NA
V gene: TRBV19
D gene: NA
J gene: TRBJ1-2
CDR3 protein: CASSIDLAAGSGRFYGYTF
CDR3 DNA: TGTGCCAGTAGTATAGATCTTGCAGCGGGTTCGGGCCGATTCTATGGCTACACCTTC

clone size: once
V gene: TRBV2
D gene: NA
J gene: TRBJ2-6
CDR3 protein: CARSSRETGANVLTF
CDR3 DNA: TGTGCCAGGTCTTCTCGGGAGACTGGGGCCAACGTCCTGACTTTC

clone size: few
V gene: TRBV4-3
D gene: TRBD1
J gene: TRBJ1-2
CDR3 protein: CASSQQGAHGYTF
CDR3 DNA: TGCGCCAGCAGCCAACAGGGGGCGCATGGCTACACCTTC

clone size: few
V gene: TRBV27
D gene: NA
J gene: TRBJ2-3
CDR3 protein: CASSLGEKFTDTQYF
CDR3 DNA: TGTGCCAGCAGTTTAGGAGAGAAGTTCACAGATACGCAGTATTTT

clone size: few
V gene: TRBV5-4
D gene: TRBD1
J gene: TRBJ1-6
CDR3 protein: CASSRGTGGSSYNSPLHF
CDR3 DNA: TGTGCCAGCAGCAGGGGGACAGGGGGGAGCTCCTATAATTCACCCCTCCACTTT

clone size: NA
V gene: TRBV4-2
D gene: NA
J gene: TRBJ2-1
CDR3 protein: CASSQLGLSREQFF
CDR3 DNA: TGTGCCAGCAGCCAACTAGGCCTATCGCGTGAGCAGTTCTTC

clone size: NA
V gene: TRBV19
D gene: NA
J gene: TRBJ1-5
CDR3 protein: CASRRYSNQPQHF
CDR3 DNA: TGTGCCAGTAGACGGTATAGCAATCAGCCCCAGCATTTT

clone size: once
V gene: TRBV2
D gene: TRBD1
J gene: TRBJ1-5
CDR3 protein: CASSEITGGQPQHF
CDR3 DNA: TGTGCCAGCAGTGAGATCACAGGGGGTCAGCCCCAGCATTTT

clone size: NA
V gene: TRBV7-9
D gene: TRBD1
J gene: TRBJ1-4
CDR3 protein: CASSTTSRQGLEKLFF
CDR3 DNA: TGTGCCAGCAGCACCACCTCTCGACAGGGTCTCGAAAAACTGTTTTTT

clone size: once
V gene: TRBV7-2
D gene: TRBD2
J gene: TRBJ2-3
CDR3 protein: CASSLSGGSASTDTQYF
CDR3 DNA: TGTGCCAGCAGCTTATCCGGGGGGTCGGCTAGCACAGATACGCAGTATTTT

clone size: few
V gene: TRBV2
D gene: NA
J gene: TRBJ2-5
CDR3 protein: CASLAGRDTLQETQYF
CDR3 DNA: TGTGCCAGCTTGGCCGGCCGGGACACCCTCCAAGAGACCCAGTACTTC

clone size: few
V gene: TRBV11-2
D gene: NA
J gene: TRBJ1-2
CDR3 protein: CASSSTTGPSYGYTF
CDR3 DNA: TGTGCCAGCAGCTCCACGACAGGACCAAGCTATGGCTACACCTTC

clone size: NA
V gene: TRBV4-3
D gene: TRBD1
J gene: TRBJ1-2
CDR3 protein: CASSLGQFPPYTF
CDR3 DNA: TGCGCCAGCAGCCTGGGACAGTTCCCCCCTTACACCTTC

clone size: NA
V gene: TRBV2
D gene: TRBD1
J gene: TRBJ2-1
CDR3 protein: CASTRDRGPNEQFF
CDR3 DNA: TGTGCCAGCACCCGAGACAGGGGTCCCAATGAGCAGTTCTTC

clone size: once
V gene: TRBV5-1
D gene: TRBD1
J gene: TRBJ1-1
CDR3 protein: CASSPTGTGEMNTEAFF
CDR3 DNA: TGCGCCAGCAGCCCGACAGGGACAGGAGAAATGAACACTGAAGCTTTCTTT

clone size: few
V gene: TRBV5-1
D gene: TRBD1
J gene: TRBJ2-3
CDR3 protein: CASSGQGAPADTQYF
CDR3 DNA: TGCGCCAGCAGCGGTCAGGGGGCGCCGGCAGATACGCAGTATTTT

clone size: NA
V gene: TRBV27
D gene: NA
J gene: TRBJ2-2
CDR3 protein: CASSQGQGGTGELFF
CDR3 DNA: TGTGCCAGCAGTCAGGGCCAAGGCGGCACCGGGGAGCTGTTTTTT

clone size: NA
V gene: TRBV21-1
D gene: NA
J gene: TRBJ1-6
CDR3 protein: CASSKFLSVLSYNSPLHF
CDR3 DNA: TGTGCCAGCAGCAAATTTCTCTCCGTATTATCCTATAATTCACCCCTCCACTTT

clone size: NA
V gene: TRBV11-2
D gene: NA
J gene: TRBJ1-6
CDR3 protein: CASSSGSNSPLHF
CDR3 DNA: TGTGCCAGCAGCTCAGGCAGCAATTCACCCCTCCACTTT

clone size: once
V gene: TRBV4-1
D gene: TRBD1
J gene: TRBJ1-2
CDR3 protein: CASSPGQGAIGGYTF
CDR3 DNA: TGCGCCAGCAGCCCCGGACAGGGGGCGATTGGGGGCTACACCTTC

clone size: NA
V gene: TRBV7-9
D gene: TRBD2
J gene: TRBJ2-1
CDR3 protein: CASSLMAGGAFDEQFF
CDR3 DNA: TGTGCCAGCAGCCTGATGGCGGGGGGTGCTTTTGATGAGCAGTTCTTC

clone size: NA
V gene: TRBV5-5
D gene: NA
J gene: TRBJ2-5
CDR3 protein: CASSFGEAIQETQYF
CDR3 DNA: TGTGCCAGCAGCTTCGGGGAGGCTATCCAAGAGACCCAGTACTTC

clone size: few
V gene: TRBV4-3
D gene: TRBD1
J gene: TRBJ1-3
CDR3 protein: CASSQDLRGLGNTIYF
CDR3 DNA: TGCGCCAGCAGCCAAGATCTAAGGGGGCTCGGAAACACCATATATTTT

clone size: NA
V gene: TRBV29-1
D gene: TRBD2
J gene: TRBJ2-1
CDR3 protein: CSTAGGDYNEQFF
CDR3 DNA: TGCAGCACAGCGGGGGGCGACTACAATGAGCAGTTCTTC

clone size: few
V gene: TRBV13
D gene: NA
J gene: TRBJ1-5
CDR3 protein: CASSSPGQPQHF
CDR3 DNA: TGTGCCAGCAGCTCCCCCGGGCAGCCCCAGCATTTT

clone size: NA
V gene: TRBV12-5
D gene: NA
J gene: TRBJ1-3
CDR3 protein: CASGLVLGAGNTIYF
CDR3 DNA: TGTGCTAGTGGTTTGGTACTTGGTGCTGGAAACACCATATATTTT

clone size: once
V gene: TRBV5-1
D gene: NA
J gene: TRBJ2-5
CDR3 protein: CASRGARAQEAQYF
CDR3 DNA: TGCGCCAGCAGGGGGGCGCGAGCACAAGAGGCCCAGTACTTC

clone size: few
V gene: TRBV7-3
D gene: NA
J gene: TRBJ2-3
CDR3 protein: CASSAGSHTDTQYF
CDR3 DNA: TGTGCCAGCAGTGCCGGGAGTCACACAGATACGCAGTATTTT

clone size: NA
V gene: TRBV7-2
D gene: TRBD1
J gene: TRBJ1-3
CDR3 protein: CASSLNRGSGNTIYF
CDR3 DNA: TGTGCCAGCAGCTTAAACAGGGGTTCTGGAAACACCATATATTTT

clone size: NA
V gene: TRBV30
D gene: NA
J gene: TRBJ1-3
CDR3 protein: CAWDKSFSGNTIYF
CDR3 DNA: TGTGCCTGGGATAAGAGCTTTTCTGGAAACACCATATATTTT

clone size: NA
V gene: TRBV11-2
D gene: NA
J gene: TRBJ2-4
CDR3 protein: CASSFTGNIQYF
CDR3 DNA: TGTGCCAGCAGCTTTACAGGAAACATTCAGTACTTC

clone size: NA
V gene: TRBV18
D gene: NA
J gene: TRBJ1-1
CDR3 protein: CASSPGLVRNTEAFF
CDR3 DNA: TGTGCCAGCTCACCAGGGCTTGTTAGGAACACTGAAGCTTTCTTT